One sample yielded the 17 T cell receptor beta chains listed below, sequenced in a study of blood T cell repertoires in COVID-19. Sequencing used immunoSEQ multiplex PCR; TCRdb keeps in-frame clones, though not all of them. Of under 200,000 clones detected, about 88% appear once; the ten largest clones hold 0.99%. The sample comprised peripheral blood. These receptors came from a man younger than 35 with acute or convalescent COVID-19.

The V and J genes are TRBV5-1 and TRBJ1-1; D perhaps matches TRBD1 (6 bases). This CDR3 has 16 residues. Per the germline V gene, CDR1 is SGHRS and CDR2 is YFSETQ. The V and J ends lost 1 base and 0 bases respectively, with 13 bases between them. The CDR3 protein is CASSLTGGDMNTEAFF. For the CDR3, the DNA is TGCGCCAGCAGCTTGACGGGGGGCGATATGAACACTGAAGCTTTCTTT.

DNA of the CDR3: TGTGCCAGCAGACTCGGGAGTGACAGGGGGCCTTACAATGAGCAGTTCTTC. It specifies CASRLGSDRGPYNEQFF. The J gene is TRBJ2-1, the V gene TRBV7-9, with TRBD1 identical over 10 bases. Germline V gene lookup returns CDR1 SEHNR and CDR2 FQNEAQ (reference sequence). Trimming cost V 6 bases and J 4 bases; bases outside gene matches: 12. CDR3 size: 17 residues.

V gene TRBV7-6 combines with J gene TRBJ2-1, with 8 bases matching TRBD2. This CDR3 region has 16 residues. V trimming: 2 bases; J trimming: 2 bases; junction bases outside the gene matches: 5. Per germline, CDR1 SGHVS and CDR2 FNYEAQ. The CDR3 protein is CASSLSAGGAYNEQFF. The CDR3 DNA reads as TGTGCCAGCAGCTTATCGGCGGGGGGTGCCTACAATGAGCAGTTCTTC.

The chain employs TRBV18 and TRBJ1-1; 9 bases map to TRBD1. This CDR3 has 16 residues. Germline trimming cut 6 bases from V and 8 bases from J; bases unmatched to any gene: 16. Germline V CDR1 and CDR2: KGHSH, LQKENI. CDR3 sequence: CASSPPGQGVLSEAFF. The CDR3 region has the DNA TGTGCCAGCTCTCCTCCGGGACAGGGAGTGTTGTCGGAAGCTTTCTTT.

The chain is built from TRBV6-5 and TRBJ1-5; 7 nucleotides match TRBD1. Per germline, CDR1 MNHEY and CDR2 SVGAGI. V lost 10 bases to trimming and J lost 4 bases; unmatched junction nucleotides: 7. The CDR3 length is 13 residues. The CDR3 coding sequence is TGTGCCACCAGACAGGGCTTTAATCAGCCCCAGCATTTT. Translating gives CATRQGFNQPQHF.

This chain joins TRBV29-1 and TRBJ2-1, with 9 bases lining up with TRBD1. Germline CDR1 is SQVTM and CDR2 is ANQGSEA. V lost 1 base and J lost 6; bases outside the gene matches: 4. CDR3 size: 14 residues. The CDR3 sequence: CSVEVQGAFNEQFF. CDR3 coding DNA: TGCAGCGTTGAAGTACAGGGGGCGTTCAATGAGCAGTTCTTC.

This sequence joins TRBV2 and TRBJ1-1; no reliable D call. V lost 6 bases and J 5 bases, leaving 13 bases between the germline ends. The germline CDR1 and CDR2 sequences are SNHLY and FYNNEI. The CDR3 sequence is 13 residues long. CDR3 region: CASRRGLRTEAFF. CDR3 DNA: TGTGCCAGCAGGAGAGGACTCCGGACTGAAGCTTTCTTT. Supplemented by reference TRBV2 and TRBJ1-1, the full variable domain reads EPEVTQTPSHQVTQMGQEVILRCVPISNHLYFYWYRQILGQKVEFLVSFYNNEISEKSEIFDDQFSVERPDGSNFTLKIRSTKLEDSAMYFCASRRGLRTEAFFGQGTRLTVV.

The genes are TRBV19 and TRBJ2-3, with D possibly matching TRBD2 (5 bases). Trimming stripped 4 bases from V and 5 bases from J, with 13 bases between. CDR1 is LNHDA and CDR2 is SQIVND in the germline V gene (reference sequence). CDR3 length equals 14 residues. The CDR3 DNA reads TGTGCCAGTAGTAATGTGAGGGTGGAAGATACGCAGTATTTT. Encoded protein: CASSNVRVEDTQYF.

The chain recombines TRBV4-1 with TRBJ1-1, with D maybe TRBD1 (5 bases). CDR1 is MGHRA, CDR2 YSYEKL, per germline. Trimming pared 5 bases from V and 5 bases from J, leaving 6 bases between. The CDR3 is made up of 11 amino acids. The CDR3 sequence is CASSGGTEAFF. The CDR3 DNA reads TGCGCCAGCAGCGGGGGGACTGAAGCTTTCTTT.

The V and J genes are TRBV7-2 and TRBJ1-5; 11 bases line up with TRBD1. Germline V gives CDR1 SGHTA, CDR2 FQGNSA. V lost 5 bases, J lost 2 bases, and 8 bases stayed unmatched. This CDR3 has 17 residues. CDR3 loop: CASSTRTGGMGNQPQHF. The CDR3 nucleotides read TGTGCCAGCAGCACACGGACAGGGGGCATGGGCAATCAGCCCCAGCATTTT.

The rearrangement links TRBV7-8 to TRBJ2-3; 9 nucleotides align to TRBD2. Trimming took 5 bases from V and 7 from J; bases not matched to a gene: 10. The CDR3 sequence is 15 residues long. Per the germline V gene, CDR1 is SGHVS and CDR2 is FQNEAQ. As DNA, the CDR3 is TGTGCCAGCAGCCCCCGCGGGGGGGCTTCCCATACGCAGTATTTT. Encoded protein: CASSPRGGASHTQYF.

J is TRBJ2-5 and V is TRBV5-1; D remains unclear. This CDR3 has 15 residues. The germline CDR1 and CDR2 sequences are SGHRS and YFSETQ. The V and J ends lost 2 bases and 4 bases respectively, with 15 bases between them. The CDR3 protein is CASSFDRVGAETQYF. CDR3 coding DNA: TGCGCCAGCAGCTTTGATCGAGTAGGAGCAGAGACCCAGTACTTC.

The chain is built from TRBV2 and TRBJ2-5, with D unclear. The CDR3 contains 13 residues. Germline-derived CDR1 and CDR2 are SNHLY and FYNNEI. With 7 bases removed from V and 5 bases from J, the gap between germline ends came to 14 bases. This CDR3 is CASKRLEVETQYF. CDR3 nucleotides: TGTGCCAGCAAGCGCCTTGAGGTGGAGACCCAGTACTTC.

In its sample, this clone was seen a few times. This chain joins TRBV19 and TRBJ1-1, with D possibly matching TRBD1 (6 bases). The V end was cut by 8 bases, the J end by 5 bases, with 18 bases between. The CDR3 consists of 14 residues. Germline values: CDR1 LNHDA, CDR2 SQIVND (reference sequence). The CDR3 loop is CASAYGQTRTEAFF. For the CDR3, the DNA is TGTGCCAGTGCTTATGGACAGACGAGAACTGAAGCTTTCTTT.

The chain has TRBV2 and TRBJ1-6; 8 bases align to TRBD1. The CDR3 covers 13 residues. CDR1 SNHLY and CDR2 FYNNEI come from the germline V gene. Trimming cost V 6 bases and J 8 bases; bases outside gene matches: 3. CDR3 sequence: CASRVRGHSPLHF. Written as DNA, the CDR3 is TGTGCCAGCAGGGTCAGGGGGCATTCACCCCTCCACTTT.

This clone was observed a few times. The chain carries TRBV13 and TRBJ1-1; a weak D match, TRBD1 (6 bases). CDR1 and CDR2 from the germline V gene are PRHDT and FYEKMQ (reference sequence). V gave up 8 bases and J gave up 1 base, with 14 bases separating them. The CDR3 is made up of 14 amino acids. The CDR3 sequence: CASSPGTQNTEAFF. Written as DNA, the CDR3 is TGTGCCAGCTCGCCCGGGACACAGAACACTGAAGCTTTCTTT.

Concerning this clone itself: The sample carries other DNA sequences with the same CDR3. The genes are TRBV30 and TRBJ2-7; D is unresolved. The V end lost 2 bases, the J end lost 2 bases, and 7 bases lay between the germline ends. The CDR3 is 12 amino acids. Germline V gene data show CDR1 as GTSNPN and CDR2 as SVGIG (reference sequence). In DNA form, the CDR3 reads TGTGCCTGGAGTAGAGGAACCTACGAGCAGTACTTC. Translating it yields CAWSRGTYEQYF.